These T cell receptor beta chains were read from a single sample in a study of cytomegalovirus exposure and HLA in healthy donors. Profiling relied on immunoSEQ multiplex PCR, and the TCRdb table lists in-frame clones only, not all of them. The data show around 110,000 clones, over 70% seen once. The sequenced sample consisted of PBMCs. The receptors shown here come from a man younger than 40 in good health and CMV-seronegative. CDR3s include the opening cysteine and the closing phenylalanine or tryptophan. D genes are given only for firm matches. The listing skips clone size in some rows; elsewhere it reads once, few, many or a size class.

d_gene	abundance	len	v_gene	j_gene	CDR3aa	CDR3nt
TRBD1	.	11	TRBV30	TRBJ1-1	CVGTGFTEAFF	TGTGTCGGGACAGGGTTCACTGAAGCTTTCTTT
TRBD2	few	14	TRBV27	TRBJ2-1	CASSFIPGGIEQFF	TGTGCCAGCAGTTTCATTCCCGGGGGGATCGAGCAGTTCTTC
.	.	14	TRBV30	TRBJ1-1	CAWTALGGRTEAFF	TGTGCCTGGACCGCCTTGGGCGGGAGGACTGAAGCTTTCTTT
.	.	16	TRBV5-4	TRBJ1-2	CASSFPSVASNYGYTF	TGTGCCAGCAGCTTTCCATCCGTTGCTAGTAACTATGGCTACACCTTC
.	.	14	TRBV9	TRBJ2-2	CASSPRGNTGELFF	TGTGCCAGCAGCCCCCGGGGGAACACCGGGGAGCTGTTTTTT
.	.	14	TRBV13	TRBJ2-7	CASSFGRGHYEQYF	TGTGCCAGCAGCTTTGGGCGGGGCCACTACGAGCAGTACTTC
.	.	17	TRBV5-1	TRBJ1-1	CASSLQGQLRLNTEAFF	TGCGCCAGCAGCCTCCAGGGTCAGTTAAGGTTGAACACTGAAGCTTTCTTT
TRBD1	.	14	TRBV19	TRBJ2-7	CASSRQGTSYEQYF	TGTGCCAGTAGTAGACAGGGGACCTCCTACGAGCAGTACTTC
.	.	13	TRBV30	TRBJ1-6	CAWATGSNSPLHF	TGTGCCTGGGCTACAGGGTCCAATTCACCCCTCCACTTT
.	.	13	TRBV9	TRBJ2-2	CASSVDLTGELFF	TGTGCCAGCAGCGTAGACCTAACCGGGGAGCTGTTTTTT
TRBD2	few	17	TRBV4-2	TRBJ2-3	CASSQEGAGGGTDTQYF	TGTGCCAGCAGCCAAGAAGGAGCGGGAGGCGGCACAGATACGCAGTATTTT
.	.	14	TRBV4-1	TRBJ1-5	CASSQRHGNQPQHF	TGCGCCAGCAGCCAACGACACGGTAATCAGCCCCAGCATTTT
TRBD2	.	15	TRBV9	TRBJ2-1	CASSVGSGRGGPQFF	TGTGCCAGCTCTGTTGGGAGCGGGAGGGGGGGCCCCCAGTTCTTC
TRBD2	.	15	TRBV5-6	TRBJ2-3	CASSLSSGTLHTQYF	TGTGCCAGCAGCTTGTCTAGCGGTACACTTCATACGCAGTATTTT
TRBD1	.	14	TRBV6-1	TRBJ1-2	CASRATGSNYGYTF	TGTGCCAGCAGAGCGACAGGGAGTAACTATGGCTACACCTTC
TRBD1	.	16	TRBV4-2	TRBJ2-5	CASSQAQGQGSETQYF	TGTGCCAGCAGCCAAGCCCAGGGACAGGGCTCAGAGACCCAGTACTTC
TRBD1	.	14	TRBV11-2	TRBJ2-7	CASSAGTGGLGQYF	TGTGCCAGCAGCGCCGGGACAGGGGGCTTAGGGCAGTACTTC
TRBD1	.	14	TRBV30	TRBJ1-2	CARDSSYINYGYTF	TGTGCCCGGGACAGTTCATATATTAACTATGGCTACACCTTC
TRBD2	.	13	TRBV10-2	TRBJ2-7	CASRGLAGGEQYF	TGCGCCAGCAGGGGACTAGCGGGGGGTGAGCAGTACTTC
TRBD2	.	15	TRBV4-1	TRBJ2-5	CASSQSGGGRETQYF	TGCGCCAGCAGCCAATCGGGGGGGGGACGAGAGACCCAGTACTTC
TRBD2	.	15	TRBV13	TRBJ2-5	CASSRGLAAQETQYF	TGTGCCAGCAGCAGAGGACTAGCAGCCCAAGAGACCCAGTACTTC
.	.	15	TRBV30	TRBJ2-1	CAWSWGGASYNEQFF	TGTGCCTGGAGTTGGGGGGGGGCTTCCTACAATGAGCAGTTCTTC
.	.	13	TRBV7-9	TRBJ2-3	CASSLPPGDTQYF	TGTGCCAGCAGCTTGCCACCGGGGGATACGCAGTATTTT
TRBD2	.	15	TRBV6-5	TRBJ2-1	CANNHSGNLTSEQFF	TGTGCCAACAACCATAGCGGGAATCTAACGAGTGAGCAGTTCTTC
TRBD2	.	16	TRBV15	TRBJ2-7	CATSPRGRDGAYEQYF	TGTGCCACCAGCCCCCGTGGGAGGGACGGCGCCTACGAGCAGTACTTC
.	.	14	TRBV5-1	TRBJ1-6	CASSLGDTESPLHF	TGCGCCAGCAGCTTAGGGGACACTGAATCACCCCTCCACTTT
.	.	12	TRBV7-3	TRBJ2-7	CASSLTYYEQYF	TGTGCCAGCAGCTTAACGTACTACGAGCAGTACTTC
TRBD2	.	12	TRBV30	TRBJ2-5	CAWSLGGETQYF	TGTGCCTGGAGTCTGGGGGGGGAGACCCAGTACTTC
TRBD1	.	15	TRBV5-1	TRBJ2-7	CASSTPGTAFYEQYF	TGCGCCAGCAGCACACCCGGGACAGCTTTTTACGAGCAGTACTTC
TRBD2	few	16	TRBV4-1	TRBJ2-1	CASSQDRGTSYNEQFF	TGCGCCAGCAGCCAAGATCGGGGGACTAGTTACAATGAGCAGTTCTTC
.	.	11	TRBV30	TRBJ1-1	CALDKNTEAFF	TGTGCCCTCGACAAGAACACTGAAGCTTTCTTT
TRBD2	.	16	TRBV15	TRBJ2-2	CATSRGKGAGTGELFF	TGTGCCACCAGCAGAGGGAAGGGAGCGGGGACCGGGGAGCTGTTTTTT
TRBD2	.	18	TRBV9	TRBJ2-1	CASRDSRETSGGDDEQFF	TGTGCCAGCAGGGATAGTAGAGAGACTAGCGGGGGGGACGATGAGCAGTTCTTC